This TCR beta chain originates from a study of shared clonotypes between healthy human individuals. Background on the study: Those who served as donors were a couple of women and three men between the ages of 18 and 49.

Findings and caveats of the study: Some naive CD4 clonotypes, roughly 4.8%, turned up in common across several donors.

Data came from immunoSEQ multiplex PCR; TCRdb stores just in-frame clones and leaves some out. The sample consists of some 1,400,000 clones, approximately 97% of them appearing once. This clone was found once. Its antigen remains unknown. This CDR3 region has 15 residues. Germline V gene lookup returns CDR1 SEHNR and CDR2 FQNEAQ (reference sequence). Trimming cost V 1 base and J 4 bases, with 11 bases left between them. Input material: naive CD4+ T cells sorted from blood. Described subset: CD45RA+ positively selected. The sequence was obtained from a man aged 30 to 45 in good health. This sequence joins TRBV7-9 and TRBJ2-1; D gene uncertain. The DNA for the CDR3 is TGTGCCAGCAGCTTAGGACTTGGCCCATACAATGAGCAGTTCTTC. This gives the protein CASSLGLGPYNEQFF. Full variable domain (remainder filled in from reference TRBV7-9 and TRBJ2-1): DTGVSQNPRHKITKRGQNVTFRCDPISEHNRLYWYRQTLGQGPEFLTYFQNEAQLEKSRLLSDRFSAERPKGSFSTLEIQRTEQGDSAMYLCASSLGLGPYNEQFFGPGTRLTVL.